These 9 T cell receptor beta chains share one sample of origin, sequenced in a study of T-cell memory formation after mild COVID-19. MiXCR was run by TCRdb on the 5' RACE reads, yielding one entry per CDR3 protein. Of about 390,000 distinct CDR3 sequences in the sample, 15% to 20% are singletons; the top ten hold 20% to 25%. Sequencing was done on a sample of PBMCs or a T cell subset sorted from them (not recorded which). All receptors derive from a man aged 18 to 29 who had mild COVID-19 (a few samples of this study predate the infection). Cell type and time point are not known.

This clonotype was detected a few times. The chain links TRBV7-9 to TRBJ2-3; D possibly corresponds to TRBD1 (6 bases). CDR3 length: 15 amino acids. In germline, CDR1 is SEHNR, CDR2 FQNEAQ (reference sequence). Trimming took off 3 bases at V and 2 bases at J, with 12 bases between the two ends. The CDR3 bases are TGTGCCAGCAGCTTCACAGGGTCGATCACAGATACGCAGTATTTT. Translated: CASSFTGSITDTQYF.

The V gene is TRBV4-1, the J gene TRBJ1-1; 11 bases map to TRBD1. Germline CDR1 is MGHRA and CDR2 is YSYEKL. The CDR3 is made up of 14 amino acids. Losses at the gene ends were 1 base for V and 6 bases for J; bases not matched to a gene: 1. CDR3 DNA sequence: TGCGCCAGCAGCCAAGGGACAGGGGGCTCTGAAGCTTTCTTT. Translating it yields CASSQGTGGSEAFF.

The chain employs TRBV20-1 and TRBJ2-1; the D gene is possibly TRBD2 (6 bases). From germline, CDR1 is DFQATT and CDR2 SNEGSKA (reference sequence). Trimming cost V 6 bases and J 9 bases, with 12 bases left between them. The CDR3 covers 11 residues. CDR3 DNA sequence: TGCAGTGCGGTGGGACTGAGTGAGCAGTTCTTC. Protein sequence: CSAVGLSEQFF.

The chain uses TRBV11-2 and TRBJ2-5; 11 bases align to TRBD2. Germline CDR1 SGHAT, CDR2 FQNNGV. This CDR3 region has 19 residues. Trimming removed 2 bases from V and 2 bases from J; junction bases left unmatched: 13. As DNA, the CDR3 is TGTGCCAGCAGCTTAACCCACAGCCCTAGCGGGGGGCATCAAGAGACCCAGTACTTC. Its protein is CASSLTHSPSGGHQETQYF. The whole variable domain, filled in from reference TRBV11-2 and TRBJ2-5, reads EAGVAQSPRYKIIEKRQSVAFWCNPISGHATLYWYQQILGQGPKLLIQFQNNGVVDDSQLPKDRFSAERLKGVDSTLKIQPAKLEDSAVYLCASSLTHSPSGGHQETQYFGPGTRLLVL.

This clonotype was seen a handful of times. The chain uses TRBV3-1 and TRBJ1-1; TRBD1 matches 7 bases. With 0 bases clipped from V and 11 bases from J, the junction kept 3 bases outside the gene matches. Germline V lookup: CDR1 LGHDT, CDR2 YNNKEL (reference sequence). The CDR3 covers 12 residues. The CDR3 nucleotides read TGTGCCAGCAGCCAAGAAAGGGGGCGGGCTTTCTTT. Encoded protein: CASSQERGRAFF.

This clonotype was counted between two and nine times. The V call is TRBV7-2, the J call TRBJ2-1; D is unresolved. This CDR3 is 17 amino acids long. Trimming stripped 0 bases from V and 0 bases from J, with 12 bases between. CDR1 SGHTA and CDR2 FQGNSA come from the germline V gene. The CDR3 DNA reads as TGTGCCAGCAGCTTAGCTTCGCAGTCGAGCTCCTACAATGAGCAGTTCTTC. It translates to CASSLASQSSSYNEQFF.

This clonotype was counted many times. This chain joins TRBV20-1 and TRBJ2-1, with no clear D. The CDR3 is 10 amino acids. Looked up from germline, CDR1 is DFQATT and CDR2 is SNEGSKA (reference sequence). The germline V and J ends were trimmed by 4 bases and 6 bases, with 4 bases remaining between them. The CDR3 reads CSATSNEQFF. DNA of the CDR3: TGCAGTGCTACGAGCAATGAGCAGTTCTTC.

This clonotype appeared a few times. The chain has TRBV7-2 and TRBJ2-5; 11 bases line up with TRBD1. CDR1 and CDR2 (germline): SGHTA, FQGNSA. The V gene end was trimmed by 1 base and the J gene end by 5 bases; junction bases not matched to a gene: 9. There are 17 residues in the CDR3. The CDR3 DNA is TGTGCCAGCAGCTTAGTAGGACAGGGGGCGTTCTTGGAGACCCAGTACTTC. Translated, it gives CASSLVGQGAFLETQYF.

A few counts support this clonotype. CDR3 nucleotide sequence: TGTGCCACCAGTGATAGTAGCGGGGGGGCCTACAATGAGCAGTTCTTC. It yields the protein CATSDSSGGAYNEQFF. J is TRBJ2-1 and V is TRBV24-1, with 11 bases that match TRBD2. Germline CDR1 reads KGHDR; CDR2 reads SFDVKD. V was clipped by 3 bases and J by 2 bases; unmatched bases: 2. The CDR3 spans 16 residues.